Presented here are 29 T cell receptor beta chains from one specimen sequenced in a study of regulatory T cells in long-lasting Graves disease. Building of the TCR beta libraries involved iRepertoire HTBI primers and Arm-PCR of CDR3 regions. TCRdb ran MiXCR on the multiplex PCR reads and lists one entry per CDR3 protein. The repertoire consists of roughly 420,000 distinct CDR3 sequences, with around 15% occurring once and the leading ten covering about 15%. Time point here: newly diagnosed GD, antithyroid drugs for less than 3 months. The TCR library used RNA extracted from PBMCs. The sample was also linked to a second study, of T cells in Graves' hyperthyroidism and ophthalmopathy.

The sample here was peripheral blood mononuclear cells (PBMCs), taken at new diagnosis, from a patient treated with antithyroid drugs. Source of these receptors: a woman aged 50 to 60 with Graves disease.

The table lists this clonotype with many counts. V usage is TRBV9 and J usage is TRBJ2-5; TRBD1 might be the D (5 bases). Germline loops: CDR1 SGDLS, CDR2 YYNGEE. Trimming stripped 2 bases from V and 5 bases from J, with 7 bases between. CDR3 length: 12 amino acids. The DNA of the CDR3 is TGTGCCAGCAGCGTGACAGAGGAGACCCAGTACTTC. This codes for CASSVTEETQYF.

The sample holds a few counts of this clonotype. This rearrangement joins TRBV29-1 to TRBJ2-7; no reliable D call. Germline-derived CDR1 and CDR2 are SQVTM and ANQGSEA. This CDR3 is built from 9 residues. Trimming took off 4 bases at V and 3 bases at J, with 1 base between the two ends. The CDR3 region has the DNA TGCAGCGTTGTCTACGAGCAGTACTTC. Its protein product is CSVVYEQYF.

The chain is built from TRBV10-2 and TRBJ2-2; D assignment may be TRBD1 or TRBD2 (6 bases each). Germline V gene data show CDR1 as WSHSY and CDR2 as SAAADI. Trimming left V 5 bases short and J 1 base short, with 11 bases between. The CDR3 consists of 15 residues. CDR3 sequence reads: CASSRGTWNTGELFF. In DNA, the CDR3 is TGCGCCAGCAGTAGGGGGACTTGGAACACCGGGGAGCTGTTTTTT.

There are many counts of this clonotype. The J gene is TRBJ2-5, the V gene TRBV29-1, with 7 bases identical to TRBD1. This CDR3 spans 11 amino acids. Germline V gene lookup returns CDR1 SQVTM and CDR2 ANQGSEA. V was pared by 4 bases and J by 5 bases, with 1 base of the junction left unmatched. In DNA form, the CDR3 reads TGCAGCGTTGTCAGGGGGGAGACCCAGTACTTC. It yields the protein CSVVRGETQYF.

This clonotype occurred many times. The chain recombines TRBV6-1 with TRBJ2-3; TRBD2 is a possible D gene (6 bases). With 8 bases removed from V and 9 bases from J, the gap between germline ends came to 15 bases. The CDR3 has 12 amino acids. In germline, CDR1 is MNHNS, CDR2 SASEGT. The CDR3 DNA reads TGTGCCAGCGCGAGGAGGGGAAACACGCAGTATTTT. Encoded protein: CASARRGNTQYF.

A remark on this clonotype: Given a much more abundant clone one base away, this may be a read error. This chain uses TRBV29-1 with TRBJ1-3, with D possibly being TRBD1 (5 bases). The CDR3 length is 17 residues. Between the trimmed V and J ends, which lost 0 bases and 1 base, there was a span of 16 bases. CDR1 is SQVTM, CDR2 ANQGSEA, per germline. CDR3 region: CSVEDTTGAPSGNTIYF. In DNA, the CDR3 is TGCAGCGTTGAAGATACCACCGGGGCACCTTCTGGAAACACCATATATTTT.

The table lists this clonotype with many counts. The chain uses TRBV3-1 and TRBJ2-5; TRBD2 is a possible D gene (6 bases). The CDR3 extends over 14 amino acids. Trimming shortened V by 1 base and J by 4 bases, and 10 bases separated the two germline ends. Germline CDR1 is LGHDT and CDR2 is YNNKEL (reference sequence). As DNA, the CDR3 is TGTGCCAGCAGCCAAGCCCCTAGCGTAGAGACCCAGTACTTC. This encodes CASSQAPSVETQYF.

The chain uses TRBV20-1 and TRBJ1-4; tentatively, D is TRBD1 (6 bases). The CDR3 contains 14 residues. Per the germline V gene, CDR1 is DFQATT and CDR2 is SNEGSKA (reference sequence). Deletions cut 2 bases from V and 0 bases from J, with 7 bases between. CDR3 protein: CSARYRATNEKLFF. The CDR3 nucleotides read TGCAGTGCTAGATACAGGGCAACTAATGAAAAACTGTTTTTT.

This clonotype was detected many times. The CDR3 is CASSEGGRDRSYYGYTF. The DNA of the CDR3 is TGTGCCAGCAGTGAAGGAGGAAGGGACCGGAGCTACTATGGCTACACCTTC. This sequence joins TRBV6-1 and TRBJ1-2; perhaps TRBD1 as D (5 bases). V lost 1 base to trimming and J lost 3 bases, with 18 bases between them. The CDR3 extends over 17 amino acids. Germline loops: CDR1 MNHNS, CDR2 SASEGT.

This clonotype was seen at least ten times. The chain carries TRBV11-1 and TRBJ2-2; 7 nucleotides match TRBD2. Losses at the gene ends were 5 bases for V and 5 bases for J; bases not matched to a gene: 8. This CDR3 is 15 amino acids long. Germline V gene lookup returns CDR1 SGHAT and CDR2 FQDESV (reference sequence). CDR3 sequence reads: CASSSTSARTGELFF. The CDR3 nucleotides are TGTGCCAGCAGCAGCACTAGCGCTAGAACCGGGGAGCTGTTTTTT.

A single count supports this clonotype. A much larger clone lies a single base off, so this may be a read error. This chain connects TRBV6-1 to TRBJ1-4, with TRBD1 as a possible D gene (6 bases). There are 15 residues in the CDR3. Germline values: CDR1 MNHNS, CDR2 SASEGT. CDR3 in DNA: TGTGCCAGCAGGATCAGGGGATTGTCGGATGAAAAACTGTCTTTT. It yields the protein CASRIRGLSDEKLSF.

The V gene is TRBV5-4, the J gene TRBJ2-1, with a weak D call TRBD2 (6 bases). V was trimmed by 4 bases and J by 13 bases, leaving 18 bases between them. This CDR3 spans 13 amino acids. Per germline, CDR1 SGHNT and CDR2 YYREEE (reference sequence). CDR3 sequence: CASSRAPGTEQFF. CDR3 in DNA: TGTGCCAGCAGCCGGGCCCCCGGGACTGAACAGTTCTTC. The full variable domain, its missing parts supplied by reference TRBV5-4 and TRBJ2-1, is ETGVTQSPTHLIKTRGQQVTLRCSSQSGHNTVSWYQQALGQGPQFIFQYYREEENGRGNFPPRFSGLQFPNYSSELNVNALELDDSALYLCASSRAPGTEQFFGPGTRLTVL.

Turning to this clonotype: This may be a read error: a much more frequent sequence differs by one nucleotide. The chain carries TRBV7-9 and TRBJ2-7, with D possibly TRBD1 on 6 matching bases. Trimming pared 6 bases from V and 5 bases from J, leaving 14 bases between. CDR1 and CDR2 (germline): SEHNR, FQNEAQ (reference sequence). The CDR3 is 13 residues long. For the CDR3, the DNA is TGTGCCAGCAGGAACGGCAGGGGCCACGAGCAGTACTTC. It yields the protein CASRNGRGHEQYF.

This chain's CDR3 is CAWTGQGAYNEQFF. CDR3 DNA sequence: TGTGCCTGGACCGGACAGGGGGCCTACAATGAGCAGTTCTTC. The V gene is TRBV30, the J gene TRBJ2-1; 10 bases map to TRBD1. The germline gives CDR1 GTSNPN, CDR2 SVGIG (reference sequence). The V gene end was trimmed by 4 bases and the J gene end by 2 bases; junction bases not matched to a gene: 2. The CDR3 loop spans 14 amino acids. Using reference TRBV30 and TRBJ2-1 for the parts outside the CDR3, the full variable domain is SQTIHQWPATLVQPVGSPLSLECTVEGTSNPNLYWYRQAAGRGLQLLFYSVGIGQISSEVPQNLSASRPQDRQFILSSKKLLLSDSGFYLCAWTGQGAYNEQFFGPGTRLTVL.

The V and J genes are TRBV10-2 and TRBJ2-3; D is possibly TRBD1 or TRBD2 (5 bases each). The ends were cut back, 0 bases at V and 6 bases at J, with 16 bases in the middle. This CDR3 has 16 residues. The germline CDR1 and CDR2 sequences are WSHSY and SAAADI. This chain's CDR3 is CASSESDGIRQDTQYF. CDR3 DNA: TGCGCCAGCAGTGAGTCGGACGGGATTCGACAGGATACGCAGTATTTT.

CDR3 nucleotide sequence: TGTGCCAGCAGTACCGACAGGGAGCAGTACTTC. Its translation is CASSTDREQYF. The gene calls are TRBV27 and TRBJ2-7; a possible D gene is TRBD1 (6 bases). Trimming shortened V by 5 bases and J by 7 bases, and 9 bases separated the two germline ends. The CDR3 has 11 amino acids. CDR1 MNHEY and CDR2 SMNVEV come from the germline V gene (reference sequence).

The chain recombines TRBV28 with TRBJ1-1; 9 bases are shared with TRBD1. V shed 7 bases and J 3 bases; nucleotides not matched to a gene: 6. The germline CDR1 and CDR2 sequences are MDHEN and SYDVKM. The CDR3 is 14 amino acids. CDR3 nucleotides: TGTGCCAGCAAAATAGGACAGGGGTACACTGAAGCTTTCTTT. Protein sequence: CASKIGQGYTEAFF.

This clonotype was counted between two and nine times. The V and J genes are TRBV5-1 and TRBJ1-2; D might be TRBD1 (5 bases). CDR1 and CDR2 from the germline V gene are SGHRS and YFSETQ. The CDR3 sequence is 14 residues long. The V gene lost 2 bases and the J gene lost 2 bases, with 10 bases spanning the gap. The CDR3 DNA reads TGCGCCAGCAGCTTTGGGACGGTGAACTATGGCTACACCTTC. Encoded protein: CASSFGTVNYGYTF.

In its sample, this clonotype was seen many times. The chain links TRBV5-1 to TRBJ2-1, with 7 bases aligning to TRBD1. Germline V lookup: CDR1 SGHRS, CDR2 YFSETQ. Germline trimming cut 7 bases from V and 0 bases from J; bases unmatched to any gene: 1. This CDR3 has 13 residues. DNA of the CDR3: TGCGCCAGCGGGACAGCCTCCTACAATGAGCAGTTCTTC. This gives the protein CASGTASYNEQFF.

This clonotype has a handful of counts. This sequence joins TRBV29-1 and TRBJ1-2; D perhaps matches TRBD1 (6 bases). V was clipped by 3 bases and J by 5 bases, with 16 bases between them. This CDR3 is 14 amino acids long. Germline-derived CDR1 and CDR2 are SQVTM and ANQGSEA. The DNA of the CDR3 is TGCAGCGTTGATTATCCGGGGGGCAGTTATGGCTACACCTTC. It encodes CSVDYPGGSYGYTF. Full variable domain (outside the CDR3, taken from reference TRBV29-1 and TRBJ1-2): SAVISQKPSRDICQRGTSLTIQCQVDSQVTMMFWYRQQPGQSLTLIATANQGSEATYESGFVIDKFPISRPNLTFSTLTVSNMSPEDSSIYLCSVDYPGGSYGYTFGSGTRLTVV.

In the case of this clonotype: The conserved final phenylalanine or tryptophan is absent from the CDR3, which likely points to a read error. V usage is TRBV4-1 and J usage is TRBJ2-1, with TRBD2 as a possible D gene (6 bases). Deletions cut 2 bases from V and 4 bases from J, with 9 bases between. This CDR3 contains 14 residues. Germline lookup yields CDR1 MGHRA and CDR2 YSYEKL. CDR3 DNA sequence: TGCGCCAGCAGCCAACTAGCGCTATACAATGAGCAGTTCTGC. This gives the protein CASSQLALYNEQFC.

This clonotype was seen at least ten times. The chain uses TRBV11-2 and TRBJ2-7; D call uncertain. The germline V gene encodes CDR1 SGHAT and CDR2 FQNNGV. With 3 bases removed from V and 2 bases from J, the gap between germline ends came to 11 bases. This CDR3 comprises 14 residues. CDR3 sequence (DNA): TGTGCCAGCAGCTTTGGAGCAGCAACCTACGAGCAGTACTTC. The encoded protein is CASSFGAATYEQYF.

J is TRBJ1-5 and V is TRBV19; 8 nucleotides match TRBD1. J lost 5 bases, V lost 3 bases, and 6 bases had no gene match. This CDR3 spans 15 amino acids. Germline lookup yields CDR1 LNHDA and CDR2 SQIVND (reference sequence). The CDR3: CASSISQGADQPQHF. The CDR3 region has the DNA TGTGCCAGTAGTATCTCCCAGGGGGCGGATCAGCCCCAGCATTTT.

This clonotype has a count of ten or more. V is TRBV28 and J is TRBJ2-7; 11 bases map to TRBD2. J was trimmed by 0 bases and V by 10 bases; bases with no gene match: 8. Looked up from germline, CDR1 is MDHEN and CDR2 is SYDVKM. This CDR3 contains 15 residues. CDR3 residues: CAIEVAGGSSYEQYF. DNA of the CDR3: TGTGCCATCGAGGTAGCGGGAGGGAGCTCCTACGAGCAGTACTTC. The full variable domain, rest sourced from reference TRBV28 and TRBJ2-7, is DVKVTQSSRYLVKRTGEKVFLECVQDMDHENMFWYRQDPGLGLRLIYFSYDVKMKEKGDIPEGYSVSREKKERFSLILESASTNQTSMYLCAIEVAGGSSYEQYFGPGTRLTVT.

This clonotype has a count of ten or more. This chain joins TRBV18 and TRBJ1-1; 8 bases align to TRBD1. Germline CDR1 is KGHSH and CDR2 is LQKENI. The CDR3 contains 14 residues. The junction had 4 bases not matched to a gene; V was cut back by 3 bases and J by 4 bases. The CDR3 loop reads CASSPDREVTEAFF. In nucleotides, the CDR3 is TGTGCCAGCTCACCGGACAGGGAAGTCACTGAAGCTTTCTTT.

There are a few counts of this clonotype. The chain links TRBV29-1 to TRBJ2-7; either TRBD1 or TRBD2 may fit D (5 bases each). Trimming removed 0 bases from V and 3 bases from J, with 15 bases in between. From germline, CDR1 is SQVTM and CDR2 ANQGSEA. This CDR3 has 15 amino acids. CDR3 protein: CSVEEGTERNYEQYF. In nucleotides, the CDR3 is TGCAGCGTTGAAGAGGGGACGGAGAGAAACTACGAGCAGTACTTC.

J is TRBJ1-5 and V is TRBV29-1; 7 bases are shared with TRBD1. This CDR3 spans 13 amino acids. Germline values: CDR1 SQVTM, CDR2 ANQGSEA. The trim removed 6 bases at V and 5 bases at J, leaving 7 bases unmatched. CDR3 sequence reads: CSVGQTIDQPQHF. CDR3 bases: TGCAGCGTGGGACAGACCATTGATCAGCCCCAGCATTTT. Looking up the rest from reference TRBV29-1 and TRBJ1-5 gives the full variable domain: SAVISQKPSRDICQRGTSLTIQCQVDSQVTMMFWYRQQPGQSLTLIATANQGSEATYESGFVIDKFPISRPNLTFSTLTVSNMSPEDSSIYLCSVGQTIDQPQHFGDGTRLSIL.

The chain couples TRBV28 to TRBJ2-7; D uncertain. V lost 2 bases and J 0 bases, leaving 11 bases between the germline ends. Germline V gene lookup returns CDR1 MDHEN and CDR2 SYDVKM. This CDR3 contains 15 residues. CDR3 nucleotides: TGTGCCAGCAGTTTACCGGGCAGTAGCTCCTACGAGCAGTACTTC. As protein: CASSLPGSSSYEQYF.

This clonotype was seen at least ten times. The rearrangement joins TRBV28 to TRBJ1-1; D not certain. Germline CDR1 MDHEN, CDR2 SYDVKM. Trimming took 8 bases from V and 7 from J, leaving 14 bases between them. This CDR3 has 12 amino acids. The DNA for the CDR3 is TGTGCCAGCCGCGGGCTGATTTTTGAAGCTTTCTTT. Encoded protein: CASRGLIFEAFF.